This TCR beta chain was retrieved from a study of blood T cell repertoires in COVID-19. Some clones are missing from TCRdb's copy, which holds only in-frame ones; the method was immunoSEQ multiplex PCR. The sample has 150,000 to 200,000 clones, about 88% seen once. The germline CDR1 and CDR2 sequences are LNHNV and YYDKDF (reference sequence). The CDR3 length is 15 residues. Trimming at V came to 4 bases and at J to 3 bases, leaving 6 bases not matched to a gene. The rearrangement links TRBV15 to TRBJ2-4, with TRBD2 identical over 7 bases. The specimen was peripheral blood. The sequence came from a man between 65 and 79 years old with active or convalescent COVID-19. The CDR3 sequence is CATSTRGVGKNIQYF. DNA of the CDR3: TGTGCCACCAGCACTCGGGGGGTGGGCAAAAACATTCAGTACTTC.